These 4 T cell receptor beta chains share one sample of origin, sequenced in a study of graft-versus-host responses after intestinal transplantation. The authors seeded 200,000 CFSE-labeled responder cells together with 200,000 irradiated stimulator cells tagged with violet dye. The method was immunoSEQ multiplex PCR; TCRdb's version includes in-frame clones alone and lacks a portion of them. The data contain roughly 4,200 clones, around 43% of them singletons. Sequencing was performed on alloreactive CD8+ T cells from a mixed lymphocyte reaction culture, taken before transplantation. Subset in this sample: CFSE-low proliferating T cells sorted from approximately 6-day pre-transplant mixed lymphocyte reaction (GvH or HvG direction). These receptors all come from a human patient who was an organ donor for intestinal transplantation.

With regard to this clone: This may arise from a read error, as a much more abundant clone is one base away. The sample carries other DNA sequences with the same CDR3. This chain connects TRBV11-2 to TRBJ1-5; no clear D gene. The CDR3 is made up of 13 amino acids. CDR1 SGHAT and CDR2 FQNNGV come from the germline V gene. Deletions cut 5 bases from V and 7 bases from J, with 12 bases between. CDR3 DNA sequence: TGTGCCAGCAGCCTATTCGGTCGGCAGCCCCAGCATTTT. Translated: CASSLFGRQPQHF.

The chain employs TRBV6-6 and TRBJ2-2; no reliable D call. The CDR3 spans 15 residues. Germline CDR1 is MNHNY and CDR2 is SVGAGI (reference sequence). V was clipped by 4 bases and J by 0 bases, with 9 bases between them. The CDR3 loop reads CASSLAATNTGELFF. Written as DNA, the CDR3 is TGTGCCAGCAGTTTGGCGGCTACGAACACCGGGGAGCTGTTTTTT.

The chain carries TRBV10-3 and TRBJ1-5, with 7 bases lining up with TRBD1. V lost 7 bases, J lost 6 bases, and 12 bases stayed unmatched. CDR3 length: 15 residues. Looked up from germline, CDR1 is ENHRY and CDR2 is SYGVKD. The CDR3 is CAITIGTASIQPQHF. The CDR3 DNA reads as TGTGCCATCACAATCGGGACAGCTTCTATTCAGCCCCAGCATTTT.

This CDR3 reads CASSSARGGVSYNEQFF. Written as DNA, the CDR3 is TGTGCCAGCAGCTCAGCAAGGGGGGGGGTGTCCTACAATGAGCAGTTCTTC. V usage is TRBV7-9 and J usage is TRBJ2-1; weak D call: TRBD2 (7 bases). Germline V gene data show CDR1 as SEHNR and CDR2 as FQNEAQ (reference sequence). The CDR3 contains 17 residues. Trimming cost V 4 bases and J 1 base, with 17 bases left between them.